The T cell receptor (beta chain) described here comes from a study of T cell repertoires in cytomegalovirus infection. Study overall: Recently described HLA-C-restricted plus well-studied HLA-B-restricted CMV epitopes were used. Public TCR beta signature analysis indicated the presence of both CMV infection and matching HLA type. Overall study results and limits: The cumulative frequency of public TCR beta families identified carriers of CMV plus the relevant HLA. What dominated the ex vivo response were HLA-C-restricted CMV-specific TCR beta clonotypes.

Trimming stripped 3 bases from V and 1 base from J, with 3 bases between. The CDR3 contains 12 residues. Germline assignment: CDR1 GTSNPN and CDR2 SVGIG (reference sequence). Worth noting for this clonotype: Its antigen remains unknown.

MiXCR was run by TCRdb on the reads, yielding one entry per CDR3 protein. The sample records hundreds of thousands of distinct CDR3 sequences, about 44% being singletons. Sequenced material: cultured PBMCs, taken from culture after CMV antigen stimulation. This clonotype was obtained from a human donor in good health (CMV status not recorded). Some clones in this sample may be carry-over from other donors' samples. The rearrangement uses TRBV30 and TRBJ2-2; D is unclear. The CDR3 sequence: CAWSENTGELFF. The CDR3 DNA is TGTGCCTGGAGCGAGAACACCGGGGAGCTGTTTTTT.